The sequence of this T cell receptor beta chain was determined in a study of blood T cell repertoires in COVID-19. Study background: T cells, B-cell-depleted T cells, or PBMCs supplied cDNA or gDNA.

The junction had 7 bases not matched to a gene; V was cut back by 9 bases and J by 3 bases. The length of the CDR3 is 13 residues. CDR1 is LGHNT, CDR2 FRNRAP, per germline. Original processing methods: Using reference gene primer amplification, nucleated cell counts were estimated. The method was immunoSEQ multiplex PCR; TCRdb's version includes in-frame clones alone and lacks a portion of them. The V and J calls and the clone size are those of that table, but D and trimming were determined from the DNA. This table holds tens of thousands of clones, more than 90% found once. The gene calls are TRBV12-5 and TRBJ2-5, with 7 positions matching TRBD1. This clonotype was sampled from a human donor with active COVID-19. The donor label of this sample is uncertain. Sequencing was carried out using peripheral blood. The CDR3 nucleotides are TGTGCTAGGACGGGACAGATAAAAGAGACCCAGTACTTC. This sequence encodes CARTGQIKETQYF.